One and the same sample provided the 7 T cell receptor beta chains below, sequenced in a study of immune cell composition in non-small cell lung cancer. Sequencing used immunoSEQ multiplex PCR; TCRdb keeps in-frame clones, though not all of them. The data contain some 3,900 clones, about 68% of them singletons. Sequencing was performed on lung tumor tissue. These receptors were collected from a human donor with non-small cell lung cancer.

This clone has only one observation. V is TRBV9 and J is TRBJ1-2; weak D call: TRBD1 (5 bases). The CDR3 is 17 amino acids. Trimming left V 4 bases short and J 5 bases short, with 24 bases between. Germline loops: CDR1 SGDLS, CDR2 YYNGEE. The CDR3 bases are TGTGCCAGCAGCTCCTGGCAGGGATCGGATAACTGGTATGGCTACACCTTC. It translates to CASSSWQGSDNWYGYTF.

This clone has only a few counts. The chain recombines TRBV10-2 with TRBJ2-1; 10 bases agree with TRBD2. The CDR3 is 15 residues long. CDR1 is WSHSY, CDR2 SAAADI, per germline. The J segment lost 8 bases and the V segment lost 4 bases, leaving 8 bases of the junction unmatched. The CDR3 DNA follows: TGCGCCAGCAGTGGATTTGCTAGCGGGAGTCATGAGCAGTTCTTC. It codes for CASSGFASGSHEQFF.

V gene TRBV7-8 combines with J gene TRBJ2-4, with D maybe TRBD2 (5 bases). Germline CDR1 and CDR2: SGHVS and FQNEAQ. V dropped 1 base and J dropped 9 bases, with 22 bases sitting between them. The CDR3 has 17 residues. CDR3: CASSLVEPGGVHSIQYF. CDR3 bases: TGTGCCAGCAGCTTAGTAGAACCCGGAGGTGTTCATAGCATTCAGTACTTC.

This clone was seen just once. The CDR3 sequence: CASSFTGQGAGQPQHF. In DNA, the CDR3 is TGTGCCAGCAGCTTTACGGGACAGGGGGCAGGACAGCCCCAGCATTTT. This chain uses TRBV5-6 with TRBJ1-5, with TRBD1 matching 12 bases. Germline CDR1 reads SGHDT; CDR2 reads YYEEEE. V dropped 2 bases and J dropped 7; count of bases not matched to a gene: 7. The CDR3 spans 16 residues.

V gene TRBV5-4 combines with J gene TRBJ2-7, with TRBD2 matching over 7 bases. V trimming: 0 bases; J trimming: 2 bases; junction bases outside the gene matches: 2. CDR3 length equals 14 residues. CDR1 and CDR2 from the germline V gene are SGHNT and YYREEE (reference sequence). The CDR3 protein is CASSLGGRPYEQYF. The DNA for the CDR3 is TGTGCCAGCAGCTTGGGCGGGAGACCCTACGAGCAGTACTTC.

This chain joins TRBV27 and TRBJ2-3; 7 bases match TRBD2. Germline values: CDR1 MNHEY, CDR2 SMNVEV (reference sequence). The length of the CDR3 is 13 residues. The V and J ends lost 8 bases and 1 base, in that order; junction bases with no gene match: 3. CDR3 in amino acids: CASGLGRTDTQYF. In DNA form, the CDR3 reads TGTGCCAGCGGACTAGGTCGCACAGATACGCAGTATTTT.

The gene calls are TRBV7-3 and TRBJ2-1; unclear D gene. The CDR3 covers 16 residues. V was trimmed by 5 bases and J by 2 bases, leaving 16 bases between them. Germline loops: CDR1 SGHTA, CDR2 FQGTGA. This chain's CDR3 is CASSPSPATAYNEQFF. DNA for the CDR3: TGTGCCAGCAGCCCCTCCCCAGCGACCGCCTACAATGAGCAGTTCTTC.